This T cell receptor (beta chain) was identified in a study of CD8+CD57+ T cells in acquired aplastic anemia (dated by TCRdb to 2016 to 2019). Broadly, across the study: DNA extracted from sorted CD4+ and CD8+ cells had a mean of around 3 ug, with a range of roughly 0.19 to 27.4 ug. CD8+CD57+ expansion was defined as a frequency above the mean frequency observed in healthy subjects. Beyond this particular receptor, the publication reports: Around 27 CD8+ CDR3 sequences were found to be shared between patients and controls, but these sequences appeared to be highly expressed in patients and within the immunodominant clones of the patients. No significant difference in CD8+ Simpson's diversity was found between patients and healthy controls (P=0.060).

Inclusive of the bounding cysteine and phenylalanine, the CDR3 is 13 residues long. Of all the DNA, just the CDR3 is kept, 39 bases in frame from base 1. Between the V and J ends, shortened by 2 bases and 4 bases respectively, the junction contains 7 bases. The germline V gene provides CDR1 MNHEY and CDR2 SVGAGI. As regards this clonotype: Its antigen target is currently unknown. Base qualities were left out, and no much larger clone turns up one base away.

The patients picked for sequencing were ones in whom flow cytometry had shown an expansion of CD8+CD57+ cells. Severe acquired aplastic anemia was diagnosed in all patients according to International Study of Aplastic Anemia and Agranulocytosis and Camitta criteria. No therapy had been received by the patients at the time of blood sampling. In this study, sorted CD4+ and CD8+ T cells from the blood of healthy subjects and of severe aplastic anemia patients had their TCR repertoires deep-sequenced. Patients were enrolled under clinicaltrials.gov protocols 00001620, 01623167, 00001397, 00071045, 00081523 and 00961064 in the USA. Ficoll-Paque density gradient centrifugation was used to isolate peripheral blood mononuclear cells. Before DNA extraction, CD4+ and CD8+ T cells were sorted with FACS or magnetic beads. Genomic DNA was used as template for profiling of TCR beta VDJ combinations and CDR3 sequences. An Illumina HiSeq 2000 was used for TCR repertoire sequencing. The paper's processing steps were these. TRBV/TRBJ rearrangement plots, CDR3 size and DJ length profiles, and Simpson's diversity index were used to evaluate the repertoires. The immunodominant clone was defined as the most abundant DNA sequence in deep sequencing data. CDR3 amino acid sequences were checked for sharing across subjects and were also compared against the VDJdb database and published repertoires. Clones were called with MiXCR by TCRdb after fastp trimmed the public reads at Q25, and only in-frame beta chains were retained. Rows are unified per CDR3 protein, each entry keeping the most common DNA and genes. The V and J calls and clone size are TCRdb's, not the authors'. Counted in this sample were about 240,000 distinct CDR3 sequences; approximately 45% of them appeared once. Of the sample, under 9% is held by the ten largest clones.

The sequence is built from TRBV6-5 and TRBJ2-3, with the D gene not clear enough to name. This sequence originates from a human donor with aplastic anemia. Sequenced material: sorted CD4+, CD8+, or CD8+CD57+ T cells (not recorded which) from PBMCs. The CDR3 protein is CASSYQRADTQYF. The nucleotide sequence reads as follows: TGTGCCAGCAGTTACCAGCGCGCAGATACGCAGTATTTT.